Shown below are 26 T cell receptor beta chains from a single sample sequenced in a study of blood T cell repertoires in COVID-19. Produced via immunoSEQ multiplex PCR; TCRdb's table is partial and in-frame only. The repertoire holds about 400,000 clones, with around 92% as singletons. Material for sequencing was PBMCs or T cells enriched from blood (not recorded which). The origin of the receptors is a woman under 40 who had recovered from COVID-19.

As regards this clone: Other DNA sequences in the sample encode the same CDR3. The CDR3 nucleotides are TGTGCCAGCTCTCGGGGGAACACTGAAGCTTTCTTT. Translated: CASSRGNTEAFF. The V gene is TRBV18, the J gene TRBJ1-1, with D hard to call. This CDR3 spans 12 amino acids. V lost 6 bases, J lost 1 base, and 6 bases lay in between. Germline V lookup: CDR1 KGHSH, CDR2 LQKENI.

A single count supports this clone. The chain carries TRBV6-2 or TRBV6-3 and TRBJ2-5; TRBD1 matches at 7 bases. Trimming cost V 6 bases and J 2 bases; bases outside gene matches: 12. The CDR3 contains 16 residues. Germline values: CDR1 MNHEY, CDR2 SVGEGT. The CDR3 spells CASSPRQGALQETQYF. The CDR3 DNA reads as TGTGCCAGCAGCCCTAGACAGGGAGCATTACAAGAGACCCAGTACTTC.

This clone was detected once. The DNA of the CDR3 is TGTGCCTGGGACGGGACTAGCGGGGACACCGGGGAGCTGTTTTTT. Protein: CAWDGTSGDTGELFF. This rearrangement joins TRBV30 to TRBJ2-2, with 13 bases lining up with TRBD2. Germline CDR1 is GTSNPN and CDR2 is SVGIG (reference sequence). The CDR3 sequence is 15 residues long. The junction had 3 bases not matched to a gene; V was cut back by 5 bases and J by 3 bases.

In its sample, this clone was seen once. The V and J genes are TRBV3-1 (or the pseudogene TRBV3-2) and TRBJ2-5; 11 nucleotides line up with TRBD2. Germline V CDR1 and CDR2: LGHDT, YNNKEL (reference sequence). J gave up 7 bases and V 5 bases, and 15 bases lay outside the gene matches. The CDR3 contains 17 residues. This CDR3 reads CASSAQTNLAGGRTQYF. The CDR3 coding sequence is TGTGCCAGCAGCGCTCAAACGAACCTAGCGGGGGGTAGGACCCAGTACTTC.

The J gene is TRBJ1-4, the V gene TRBV7-8; 10 bases are a match to TRBD1. The CDR3 is made up of 15 amino acids. Trimming at V came to 5 bases and at J to 8 bases, leaving 8 bases not matched to a gene. CDR1 and CDR2 from the germline V gene are SGHVS and FQNEAQ. Here the CDR3 reads CASSNSGTGEEKLFF. Here the CDR3 DNA reads TGTGCCAGCAGCAATTCCGGGACAGGGGAAGAAAAACTGTTTTTT.

This sequence joins TRBV18 and TRBJ1-4; 9 bases are shared with TRBD1. The CDR3 has 15 residues. The junction had 3 bases not matched to a gene; V was cut back by 3 bases and J by 4 bases. The germline gives CDR1 KGHSH, CDR2 LQKENI. The CDR3 loop is CASSPRTGDNEKLFF. In DNA, the CDR3 is TGTGCCAGCTCACCGCGGACAGGGGATAATGAAAAACTGTTTTTT.

The chain has TRBV18 and TRBJ2-6; D gene ambiguous. The CDR3 is made up of 15 amino acids. The V gene's germline CDR1 is KGHSH and CDR2 LQKENI. The V end was cut by 3 bases, the J end by 2 bases, with 8 bases between. CDR3 region: CASSPTPAGANVLTF. The CDR3 nucleotides are TGTGCCAGCTCACCCACCCCGGCTGGGGCCAACGTCCTGACTTTC.

The rearrangement links TRBV24-1 to TRBJ2-7, with a possible D match to TRBD1 (5 bases). V lost 2 bases and J 2 bases, leaving 12 bases between the germline ends. Germline V CDR1 and CDR2: KGHDR, SFDVKD. The CDR3 spans 15 residues. CDR3 amino acids: CATSDSGKSAYEQYF. In DNA form, the CDR3 reads TGTGCCACCAGTGATTCAGGGAAATCCGCCTACGAGCAGTACTTC.

The chain couples TRBV30 to TRBJ2-7, with 13 bases identical to TRBD2. Per the germline V gene, CDR1 is GTSNPN and CDR2 is SVGIG (reference sequence). The CDR3 length is 15 residues. The V segment lost 4 bases and the J segment 3 bases; nucleotides outside the gene matches: 6. CDR3 nucleotides: TGTGCCTGGACCCGAGGACTAGCGGGAGTCTACGAGCAGTACTTC. Translated, it gives CAWTRGLAGVYEQYF. The variable domain in full, with the rest retrieved from reference TRBV30 and TRBJ2-7, is SQTIHQWPATLVQPVGSPLSLECTVEGTSNPNLYWYRQAAGRGLQLLFYSVGIGQISSEVPQNLSASRPQDRQFILSSKKLLLSDSGFYLCAWTRGLAGVYEQYFGPGTRLTVT.

The rearrangement joins TRBV19 to TRBJ2-1; a weak D match, TRBD2 (6 bases). V lost 7 bases and J lost 4, with 17 bases in between. The germline CDR1 and CDR2 sequences are LNHDA and SQIVND (reference sequence). This CDR3 contains 15 residues. CDR3: CASTVGASVYNEQFF. Here the CDR3 DNA reads TGTGCCAGTACCGTCGGGGCTAGCGTTTACAATGAGCAGTTCTTC. The full variable domain, with the rest looked up from reference TRBV19 and TRBJ2-1, is DGGITQSPKYLFRKEGQNVTLSCEQNLNHDAMYWYRQDPGQGLRLIYYSQIVNDFQKGDIAEGYSVSREKKESFPLTVTSAQKNPTAFYLCASTVGASVYNEQFFGPGTRLTVL.

This clone was found once. This chain joins TRBV7-8 and TRBJ1-2, with D possibly matching TRBD1 (5 bases). The CDR3 spans 12 residues. V lost 11 bases and J 4 bases, leaving 14 bases between the germline ends. Germline CDR1 SGHVS, CDR2 FQNEAQ. CDR3 DNA sequence: TGTGCCTGGGGGGGGTTGGGCTATGGCTACACCTTC. It specifies CAWGGLGYGYTF.

The chain uses TRBV6-4 and TRBJ1-6; the D gene is possibly TRBD1 (6 bases). Germline CDR1 reads MRHNA; CDR2 reads SNTAGT. Deletions cut 6 bases from V and 7 bases from J, with 16 bases between. CDR3 length: 15 amino acids. The CDR3 here is CASSRSRGENSPLHF. CDR3 coding DNA: TGTGCCAGCAGCCGGAGCAGGGGCGAAAATTCACCCCTCCACTTT.

A few counts support this clone. This sequence joins TRBV5-6 and TRBJ2-3, with D unresolved. This CDR3 has 14 residues. The V gene's germline CDR1 is SGHDT and CDR2 YYEEEE. V lost 4 bases, J lost 3 bases, and 12 bases lay in between. CDR3 coding DNA: TGTGCCAGCAGCGATCAGGAATGGACAGATACGCAGTATTTT. This gives the protein CASSDQEWTDTQYF. Combining the CDR3 with reference TRBV5-6 and TRBJ2-3 gives the whole variable domain DAGVTQSPTHLIKTRGQQVTLRCSPKSGHDTVSWYQQALGQGPQFIFQYYEEEERQRGNFPDRFSGHQFPNYSSELNVNALLLGDSALYLCASSDQEWTDTQYFGPGTRLTVL.

The chain has TRBV18 and TRBJ2-2; 9 bases line up with TRBD2. From germline, CDR1 is KGHSH and CDR2 LQKENI. CDR3 size: 17 residues. V dropped 5 bases and J dropped 6; count of bases not matched to a gene: 13. The CDR3 nucleotides are TGTGCCAGCTCAAACCGGCGGCGAGCGGGAGGTCCCGGGGAGCTGTTTTTT. This codes for CASSNRRRAGGPGELFF.

The V and J genes are TRBV5-6 and TRBJ2-5; tentative D call: TRBD1 (5 bases). Germline lookup yields CDR1 SGHDT and CDR2 YYEEEE. The CDR3 totals 14 residues. The V end lost 3 bases, the J end lost 0 bases, and 9 bases lay between the germline ends. As DNA, the CDR3 is TGTGCCAGCAGCTCAAAGGGGTACCAAGAGACCCAGTACTTC. Translation: CASSSKGYQETQYF.

CDR3 loop: CASGLPRQAGYTF. CDR3 nucleotide sequence: TGTGCTAGTGGTTTGCCGAGACAGGCTGGCTACACCTTC. The rearrangement links TRBV12-5 to TRBJ1-2; TRBD1 is a possible D gene (6 bases). Germline CDR1 is LGHNT and CDR2 is FRNRAP. The CDR3 spans 13 residues. Trimming removed 2 bases from V and 7 bases from J, with 11 bases in between.

The V call is TRBV11-1, the J call TRBJ2-7; the match to TRBD2 covers 11 bases. Germline CDR1 and CDR2: SGHAT and FQDESV (reference sequence). The CDR3 consists of 16 residues. With V trimmed by 2 bases and J by 6 bases, 9 bases remained unmatched. The CDR3 sequence is CASSLRPPTSGIEQYF. CDR3 bases: TGTGCCAGCAGCTTAAGACCCCCGACTAGCGGGATCGAGCAGTACTTC.

V and J are TRBV5-1 and TRBJ2-7; TRBD2 aligns across 9 bases. V lost 0 bases, J lost 6 bases, and 4 bases stayed unmatched. The CDR3 is 14 amino acids. Germline V gene sequence: CDR1 SGHRS, CDR2 YFSETQ. The CDR3 loop reads CASSLGSGRSEQYF. CDR3 coding DNA: TGCGCCAGCAGCTTGGGTAGCGGGAGATCCGAGCAGTACTTC.

J is TRBJ2-3 and V is TRBV7-6; 12 bases match TRBD1. The CDR3 is 16 residues long. The V gene end was trimmed by 5 bases and the J gene end by 5 bases; junction bases not matched to a gene: 8. Germline V lookup: CDR1 SGHVS, CDR2 FNYEAQ. The CDR3 region is CASSLGTGGSGDTQYF. The CDR3 DNA reads TGTGCCAGCAGCCTGGGGACAGGGGGCTCTGGAGATACGCAGTATTTT.

This sequence joins TRBV6-1 and TRBJ1-1; tentative D call: TRBD1 (6 bases). The CDR3 consists of 14 residues. Per the germline V gene, CDR1 is MNHNS and CDR2 is SASEGT. Trimming left V 5 bases short and J 0 bases short, with 10 bases between. CDR3 in DNA: TGTGCCAGCAGTTCGGACAGAGTGAACACTGAAGCTTTCTTT. Translation: CASSSDRVNTEAFF.

The CDR3 reads CAISEPGQQSQHF. DNA for the CDR3: TGTGCCATCAGTGAGCCGGGACAGCAGTCCCAGCATTTT. V gene TRBV10-3 combines with J gene TRBJ1-5, with 7 bases that match TRBD1. The ends lost 2 bases at V and 11 bases at J; junction bases unmatched: 6. The CDR3 runs to 13 residues. Germline CDR1 reads ENHRY; CDR2 reads SYGVKD.

In regard to this clone: Other DNA sequences within the sample encode an identical CDR3. This chain's CDR3 is CASSPLAGGYNEQFF. CDR3 in DNA: TGTGCCAGCAGCCCTCTAGCGGGGGGATACAATGAGCAGTTCTTC. This chain uses TRBV2 with TRBJ2-1, with TRBD2 identical over 11 bases. This CDR3 is built from 15 residues. The V gene's germline CDR1 is SNHLY and CDR2 FYNNEI. Trimming at V came to 6 bases and at J to 4 bases, leaving 5 bases not matched to a gene.

The chain is built from TRBV4-3 and TRBJ2-3, with a weak D call TRBD1 (5 bases). The CDR3 totals 16 residues. Germline-derived CDR1 and CDR2 are LGHNA and YSLEER. With 1 base removed from V and 8 bases from J, the gap between germline ends came to 19 bases. CDR3 DNA sequence: TGCGCCAGCAGCCAAGGTTCCTCCAGGGTGGTGAGTACGCAGTATTTT. Translating it yields CASSQGSSRVVSTQYF.

V and J are TRBV4-1 and TRBJ1-5; D is unclear. Trimming took 0 bases from V and 8 from J, leaving 17 bases between them. Germline V gene lookup returns CDR1 MGHRA and CDR2 YSYEKL. This CDR3 comprises 16 residues. In nucleotides, the CDR3 is TGCGCCAGCAGCCAAGAGCCCTCCTACGGGAACGAGCCCCAGCATTTT. Protein sequence: CASSQEPSYGNEPQHF.

This clone was detected many times. This chain connects TRBV6-5 to TRBJ2-3; a possible D gene is TRBD2 (7 bases). V lost 1 base and J lost 6, with 17 bases in between. CDR1 is MNHEY and CDR2 is SVGAGI in the germline V gene. CDR3 length equals 16 residues. The CDR3 bases are TGTGCCAGCAGTTACTTCCGAGGGGGGGCGGCGGATACGCAGTATTTT. Its protein product is CASSYFRGGAADTQYF.

This chain uses TRBV5-1 with TRBJ2-7; the match to TRBD1 covers 9 bases. Trimming took 3 bases from V and 4 from J; bases not matched to a gene: 5. CDR1 SGHRS and CDR2 YFSETQ come from the germline V gene. The CDR3 consists of 14 residues. CDR3 sequence (DNA): TGCGCCAGCAGCTATACAGGGGGCAGTTACGAGCAGTACTTC. Its protein is CASSYTGGSYEQYF.